This passage covers 18 T cell receptor beta chains from one sample sequenced in a study of cytotoxic CD8 clonotypes in ibrutinib-treated CLL. The method was immunoSEQ multiplex PCR; TCRdb's version includes in-frame clones alone and lacks a portion of them. The data contain approximately 100,000 clones, approximately 58% of them singletons. This sample comprised PBMCs, obtained after 24 months of ibrutinib treatment. The receptors were gathered from a human donor with chronic lymphocytic leukemia.

J is TRBJ2-1 and V is TRBV5-7; D gene ambiguous. TRBV5-7 is reported as an ORF; its role is uncertain. Trimming removed 6 bases at V and 2 bases at J, with 12 bases between. The CDR3 runs 14 residues. The CDR3 loop is CASTLGRAYNEQFF. DNA of the CDR3: TGTGCCAGCACCCTCGGAAGGGCCTACAATGAGCAGTTCTTC.

The CDR3 DNA reads as TGTGCCAGCAGCCAAGCCGTTGGGGAGGAGCAGTACTTC. The encoded protein is CASSQAVGEEQYF. The chain recombines TRBV4-2 with TRBJ2-7; D might be TRBD2 (5 bases). This CDR3 has 13 residues. Germline CDR1 is LGHNA and CDR2 is YNFKEQ. V was cut by 1 base and J by 7 bases, with 11 bases left in between.

CDR3 nucleotides: TGTGCTACGCGGGTCTACGAGCAGTACTTC. This gives the protein CATRVYEQYF. V and J are TRBV12-5 and TRBJ2-7; D possibly corresponds to TRBD2 (5 bases). This CDR3 region has 10 residues. Trimming removed 10 bases at V and 3 bases at J, with 7 bases between. Per the germline V gene, CDR1 is LGHNT and CDR2 is FRNRAP.

The chain employs TRBV2 and TRBJ1-3; 11 bases fit TRBD1. V gave up 4 bases and J gave up 8 bases; unmatched junction bases: 10. The CDR3 consists of 16 residues. Germline-derived CDR1 and CDR2 are SNHLY and FYNNEI. This chain's CDR3 is CASSVWTGGAGHTIYF. CDR3 DNA sequence: TGTGCCAGCAGTGTATGGACAGGGGGCGCAGGACACACCATATATTTT. The complete variable domain, with remaining parts taken from reference TRBV2 and TRBJ1-3, reads EPEVTQTPSHQVTQMGQEVILRCVPISNHLYFYWYRQILGQKVEFLVSFYNNEISEKSEIFDDQFSVERPDGSNFTLKIRSTKLEDSAMYFCASSVWTGGAGHTIYFGEGSWLTVV.

This chain joins TRBV19 and TRBJ1-1; D is undetermined. Trimming cost V 3 bases and J 1 base, with 9 bases left between them. The CDR3 has 14 amino acids. Germline CDR1 LNHDA, CDR2 SQIVND (reference sequence). This CDR3 reads CASSIRQRNTEAFF. The CDR3 DNA reads TGTGCCAGTAGTATCCGGCAGAGGAACACTGAAGCTTTCTTT.

This clone has a handful of counts. The chain recombines TRBV5-1 with TRBJ2-5; 16 bases map to TRBD2. CDR1 SGHRS and CDR2 YFSETQ come from the germline V gene. The CDR3 spans 16 residues. V was pared by 4 bases and J by 4 bases, with 4 bases of the junction left unmatched. CDR3 sequence: CASSGTSGGARETQYF. CDR3 nucleotides: TGCGCCAGCAGCGGGACTAGCGGGGGGGCCAGAGAGACCCAGTACTTC.

CDR3 sequence: CASSPNRGSGNTIYF. The CDR3 nucleotides are TGTGCCAGCAGCCCCAACAGGGGGTCTGGAAACACCATATATTTT. The genes are TRBV7-6 and TRBJ1-3; TRBD1 matches at 8 bases. This CDR3 is built from 15 residues. The V gene end was trimmed by 5 bases and the J gene end by 1 base; junction bases not matched to a gene: 4. Germline values: CDR1 SGHVS, CDR2 FNYEAQ.

The gene calls are TRBV5-1 and TRBJ2-1; 10 bases fit TRBD2. The germline CDR1 and CDR2 sequences are SGHRS and YFSETQ. The CDR3 is 16 residues long. After removal of 0 bases from V and 3 bases from J, the junction contained 3 bases not matched to a gene. The CDR3 region has the DNA TGCGCCAGCAGCTTGGCTACTAGCGGGGTCTACAATGAGCAGTTCTTC. Protein product: CASSLATSGVYNEQFF. Combining the CDR3 with reference TRBV5-1 and TRBJ2-1 gives the whole variable domain KAGVTQTPRYLIKTRGQQVTLSCSPISGHRSVSWYQQTPGQGLQFLFEYFSETQRNKGNFPGRFSGRQFSNSRSEMNVSTLELGDSALYLCASSLATSGVYNEQFFGPGTRLTVL.

This rearrangement joins TRBV11-3 to TRBJ2-5; D gene unclear. The J call may be in error: the DNA end matches TRBJ2-7 better. Germline V gene lookup returns CDR1 SGHNT and CDR2 YENEEA. The CDR3 runs to 11 residues. The CDR3 is CASSWDYEQYF. The CDR3 coding sequence is TGTGCCAGCAGCTGGGACTACGAGCAGTACTTC.

This sequence joins TRBV6-5 and TRBJ2-7, with TRBD1 identical over 7 bases. V shed 5 bases, J shed 5 bases, and the junction held 3 bases outside the gene matches. The CDR3 is made up of 12 amino acids. From germline, CDR1 is MNHEY and CDR2 SVGAGI. The CDR3 protein is CASSPDRDEQYF. CDR3 DNA: TGTGCCAGCAGTCCAGACAGGGACGAGCAGTACTTC.

The chain combines TRBV9 with TRBJ2-5; D possibly uses TRBD1 or TRBD2 (5 bases each). The CDR3 spans 16 residues. Germline CDR1 reads SGDLS; CDR2 reads YYNGEE. Trimming took 2 bases from V and 2 from J, leaving 16 bases between them. CDR3 sequence: CASSVKGWGPQETQYF. As DNA, the CDR3 is TGTGCCAGCAGCGTCAAGGGATGGGGACCGCAAGAGACCCAGTACTTC.

A few counts support this clone. V and J are TRBV30 and TRBJ1-6; 12 bases match TRBD1. Germline-derived CDR1 and CDR2 are GTSNPN and SVGIG (reference sequence). CDR3 length equals 16 residues. V lost 2 bases and J lost 10; bases outside the gene matches: 9. CDR3 nucleotide sequence: TGTGCCTGGAGTCTCACCGGGACAGGGGGCAGGTCACCCCTCCACTTT. Its protein product is CAWSLTGTGGRSPLHF.

This clone is a singleton in its sample. The chain recombines TRBV25-1 with TRBJ2-5, with 7 bases lining up with TRBD2. The CDR3 sequence is 14 residues long. Germline V gene sequence: CDR1 MGHDK, CDR2 SYGVNS. With V trimmed by 3 bases and J by 5 bases, 6 bases remained unmatched. Written as DNA, the CDR3 is TGTGCCAGCAGTGATTCGGGGGGTTTTGAGACCCAGTACTTC. This translates into CASSDSGGFETQYF.

This chain uses TRBV11-3 with TRBJ2-2; a possible D gene is TRBD1 (6 bases). Trimming took 5 bases from V and 5 from J, leaving 12 bases between them. Looked up from germline, CDR1 is SGHNT and CDR2 is YENEEA. The CDR3 loop spans 14 amino acids. This CDR3 is CASSPTTGTGELFF. In DNA form, the CDR3 reads TGTGCCAGCAGCCCGACTACAGGGACCGGGGAGCTGTTTTTT.

V and J are TRBV18 and TRBJ2-2, with 12 bases identical to TRBD2. The V segment lost 3 bases and the J segment 5 bases; nucleotides outside the gene matches: 4. This CDR3 comprises 16 residues. CDR1 KGHSH and CDR2 LQKENI come from the germline V gene. The DNA of the CDR3 is TGTGCCAGCTCACCCGGACTAGCGGGAACGACCGGGGAGCTGTTTTTT. This encodes CASSPGLAGTTGELFF.

This chain links TRBV27 with TRBJ2-7; 9 bases fit TRBD1. Germline CDR1 MNHEY, CDR2 SMNVEV (reference sequence). V shed 7 bases, J shed 2 bases, and the junction held 6 bases outside the gene matches. CDR3 length: 14 residues. The CDR3 reads CASTAGTGTYEQYF. In DNA form, the CDR3 reads TGTGCCAGCACCGCCGGGACAGGGACCTACGAGCAGTACTTC.

Regarding this clone: In the same sample, other DNA sequences code for this CDR3. The rearrangement joins TRBV11-2 to TRBJ1-6, with a tentative D call TRBD1 (5 bases). The CDR3 is 15 amino acids. The V end lost 3 bases, the J end lost 7 bases, and 13 bases lay between the germline ends. Germline V lookup: CDR1 SGHAT, CDR2 FQNNGV. The CDR3 DNA reads TGTGCCAGCAGCTTTACCGGGACTGGAAATTCACCCCTCCACTTT. Its translation: CASSFTGTGNSPLHF.

The rearrangement joins TRBV27 to TRBJ2-4, with D tentatively TRBD1 (6 bases). The CDR3 has 15 residues. The germline V gene has CDR1 MNHEY and CDR2 SMNVEV (reference sequence). V was trimmed by 3 bases and J by 3 bases, leaving 12 bases between them. The CDR3 spells CASSLRQGLKNIQYF. In DNA, the CDR3 is TGTGCCAGCAGTTTGCGTCAGGGGCTCAAAAACATTCAGTACTTC.